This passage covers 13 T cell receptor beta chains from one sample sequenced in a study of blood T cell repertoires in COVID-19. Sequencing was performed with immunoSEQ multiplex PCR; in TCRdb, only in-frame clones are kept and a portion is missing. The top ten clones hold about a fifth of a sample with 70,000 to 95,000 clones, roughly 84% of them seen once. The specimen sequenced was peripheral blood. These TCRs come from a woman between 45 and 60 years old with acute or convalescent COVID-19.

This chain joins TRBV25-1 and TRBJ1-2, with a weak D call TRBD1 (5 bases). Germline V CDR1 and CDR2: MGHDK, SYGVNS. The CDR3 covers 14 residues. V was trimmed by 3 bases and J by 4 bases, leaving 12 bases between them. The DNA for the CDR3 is TGTGCCAGCAGTGATCAGGGCCTTACCTATGGCTACACCTTC. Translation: CASSDQGLTYGYTF.

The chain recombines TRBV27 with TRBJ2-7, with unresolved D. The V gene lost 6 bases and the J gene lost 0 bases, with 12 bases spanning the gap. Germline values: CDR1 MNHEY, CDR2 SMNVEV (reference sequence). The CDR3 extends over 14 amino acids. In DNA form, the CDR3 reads TGTGCCAGCAGGAGGTTAGGCCGCTCCTACGAGCAGTACTTC. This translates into CASRRLGRSYEQYF.

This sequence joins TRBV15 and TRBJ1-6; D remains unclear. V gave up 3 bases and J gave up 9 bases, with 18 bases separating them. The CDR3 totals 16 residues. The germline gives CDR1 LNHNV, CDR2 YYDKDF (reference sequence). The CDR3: CATSSAGGLRGSPLHF. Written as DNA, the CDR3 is TGTGCCACCAGCAGCGCCGGCGGGCTACGGGGTTCACCCCTCCACTTT.

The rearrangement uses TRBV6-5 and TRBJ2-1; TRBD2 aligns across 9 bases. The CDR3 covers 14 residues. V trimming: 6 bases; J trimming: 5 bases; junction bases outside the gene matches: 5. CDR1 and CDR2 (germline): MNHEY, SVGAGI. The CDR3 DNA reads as TGTGCCAGCAGCTGGACTAGCGTCGACAATGAGCAGTTCTTC. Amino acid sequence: CASSWTSVDNEQFF.

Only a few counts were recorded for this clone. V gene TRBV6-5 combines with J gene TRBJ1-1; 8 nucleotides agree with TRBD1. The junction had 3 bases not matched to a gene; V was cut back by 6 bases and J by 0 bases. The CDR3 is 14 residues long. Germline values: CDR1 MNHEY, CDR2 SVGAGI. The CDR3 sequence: CASSRQGLNTEAFF. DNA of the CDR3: TGTGCCAGCAGCAGACAGGGGTTGAACACTGAAGCTTTCTTT.

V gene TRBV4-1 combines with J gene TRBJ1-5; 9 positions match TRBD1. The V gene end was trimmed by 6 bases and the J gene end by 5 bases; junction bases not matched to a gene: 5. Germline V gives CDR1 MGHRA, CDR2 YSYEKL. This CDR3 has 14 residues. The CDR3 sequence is CASSPGQGDQPQHF. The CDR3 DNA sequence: TGCGCCAGCAGTCCGGGACAGGGAGATCAGCCCCAGCATTTT.

The CDR3 DNA sequence: TGCGCCAGCAGCTTTGCAGAGGGCTTTAGAAACATTCAGTACTTC. It encodes CASSFAEGFRNIQYF. The chain recombines TRBV5-1 with TRBJ2-4; tentatively, D is TRBD2 (5 bases). V gave up 2 bases and J gave up 6 bases, with 15 bases separating them. CDR1 and CDR2 from the germline V gene are SGHRS and YFSETQ. The CDR3 contains 15 residues.

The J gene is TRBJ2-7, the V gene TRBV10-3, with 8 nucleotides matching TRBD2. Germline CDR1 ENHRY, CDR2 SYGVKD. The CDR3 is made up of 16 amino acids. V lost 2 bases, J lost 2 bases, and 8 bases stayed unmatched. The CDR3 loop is CAISERGGEIPYEQYF. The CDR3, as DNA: TGTGCCATCAGTGAGCGGGGGGGGGAGATTCCCTACGAGCAGTACTTC.

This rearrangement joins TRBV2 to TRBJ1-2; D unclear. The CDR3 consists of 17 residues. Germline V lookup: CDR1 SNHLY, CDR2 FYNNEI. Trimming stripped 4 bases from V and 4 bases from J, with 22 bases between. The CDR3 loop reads CASSGGKQSFSSYGYTF. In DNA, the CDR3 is TGTGCCAGCAGTGGAGGGAAACAGTCTTTTAGTAGCTATGGCTACACCTTC.

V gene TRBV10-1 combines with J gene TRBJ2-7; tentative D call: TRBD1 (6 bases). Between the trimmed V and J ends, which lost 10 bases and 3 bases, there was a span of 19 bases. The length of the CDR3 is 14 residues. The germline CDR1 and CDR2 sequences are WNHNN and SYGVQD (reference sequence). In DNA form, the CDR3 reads TGCGCCACCAATATCGGCGGACAGATCTACGAGCAGTACTTC. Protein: CATNIGGQIYEQYF.

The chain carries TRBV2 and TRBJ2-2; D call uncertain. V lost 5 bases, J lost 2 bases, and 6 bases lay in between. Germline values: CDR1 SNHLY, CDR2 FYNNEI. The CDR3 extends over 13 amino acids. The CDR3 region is CASSNINTGELFF. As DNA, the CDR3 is TGTGCCAGCAGTAATATAAACACCGGGGAGCTGTTTTTT.

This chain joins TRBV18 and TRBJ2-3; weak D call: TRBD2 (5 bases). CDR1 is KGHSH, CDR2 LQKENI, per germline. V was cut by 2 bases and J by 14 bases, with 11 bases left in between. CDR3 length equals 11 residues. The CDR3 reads CASSPGGSPYF. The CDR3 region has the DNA TGTGCCAGCTCACCAGGTGGGAGTCCGTATTTT.

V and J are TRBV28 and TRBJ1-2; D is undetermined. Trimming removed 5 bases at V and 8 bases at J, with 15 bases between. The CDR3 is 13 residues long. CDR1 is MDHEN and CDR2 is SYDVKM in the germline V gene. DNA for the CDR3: TGTGCCAGCAGTCGGACCGGGGTGGGAGGCTACACCTTC. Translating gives CASSRTGVGGYTF.